What follows are 7 T cell receptor beta chains derived from one specimen sequenced in a study of vaccination effects on CD4 cells after COVID-19. Antigens for these TCRs are unknown. Sequencing was performed with immunoSEQ multiplex PCR; in TCRdb, only in-frame clones are kept and a portion is missing. In the table there are tens of thousands of clones, approximately 79% of which are singletons. Viral peptide pool expansion of antigen-specific CD4+ T cells preceded sequencing in the ViraFEST assay. After about 10 days in culture, the CD4+ T cells were isolated. Negative nucleocapsid antibody tests before and after vaccination confirmed no previous SARS-CoV-2 infection. This material consisted of CD4+ T cells from PBMCs cultured with HCoV-OC43 spike peptides, taken before COVID-19 vaccination. Subset specified: HCoV-OC43 spike overlapping peptide pool stimulation. The receptor set was obtained from a human donor who received a COVID-19 vaccine.

V gene TRBV28 combines with J gene TRBJ1-1; D is undetermined. CDR3 length: 12 residues. The V end was cut by 6 bases, the J end by 7 bases, with 12 bases between. The germline gives CDR1 MDHEN, CDR2 SYDVKM. In DNA, the CDR3 is TGTGCCAGCAGCGTGCGCTTACTTGAAGCTTTCTTT. Protein product: CASSVRLLEAFF. The entire variable domain, with the rest obtained from reference TRBV28 and TRBJ1-1, is as follows: DVKVTQSSRYLVKRTGEKVFLECVQDMDHENMFWYRQDPGLGLRLIYFSYDVKMKEKGDIPEGYSVSREKKERFSLILESASTNQTSMYLCASSVRLLEAFFGQGTRLTVV.

This clone was seen just once. This rearrangement joins TRBV6-5 to TRBJ1-2, with 7 positions matching TRBD1. V was clipped by 4 bases and J by 8 bases; unmatched bases: 10. CDR1 and CDR2 from the germline V gene are MNHEY and SVGAGI. This CDR3 contains 14 residues. The CDR3 is CASSSDSGGRGYTF. In DNA, the CDR3 is TGTGCCAGCAGTTCCGACTCAGGGGGACGGGGCTACACCTTC.

The table lists this clone with a count of one. The chain combines TRBV12-5 with TRBJ1-5; D is uncertain. CDR3 length: 15 residues. V was shortened by 3 bases and J by 11 bases, with 20 bases between the two germline ends. Germline lookup yields CDR1 LGHNT and CDR2 FRNRAP. The CDR3 DNA follows: TGTGCTAGTGGTTTAAGTGTTGCCGGCGTCTGGACCCAGCATTTT. Translation: CASGLSVAGVWTQHF. The variable domain in full, with the rest retrieved from reference TRBV12-5 and TRBJ1-5, is DARVTQTPRHKVTEMGQEVTMRCQPILGHNTVFWYRQTMMQGLELLAYFRNRAPLDDSGMPKDRFSAEMPDATLATLKIQPSEPRDSAVYFCASGLSVAGVWTQHFGDGTRLSIL.

J is TRBJ2-3 and V is TRBV10-1; the match to TRBD1 covers 11 bases. Germline assignment: CDR1 WNHNN and CDR2 SYGVQD (reference sequence). V gave up 3 bases and J gave up 14 bases; unmatched junction bases: 10. The CDR3 is made up of 14 amino acids. The CDR3 region is CASSEGQGAYERYF. The CDR3 coding sequence is TGCGCCAGCAGTGAAGGACAGGGGGCGTATGAGAGGTATTTT.

In its sample, this clone was seen once. The chain links TRBV6-2 or TRBV6-3 to TRBJ1-5; no reliable D call. There are 14 residues in the CDR3. Germline assignment: CDR1 MNHEY and CDR2 SVGEGT. The V and J ends lost 2 bases and 0 bases respectively, with 5 bases between them. The CDR3 bases are TGTGCCAGCAGTTACGGCTATAGCAATCAGCCCCAGCATTTT. Protein sequence: CASSYGYSNQPQHF.

The chain uses TRBV9 and TRBJ2-5; possible D gene TRBD2, 6 bases. Germline V CDR1 and CDR2: SGDLS, YYNGEE. V shed 3 bases and J shed 2 bases, with 17 bases lying between them. The CDR3 is 16 amino acids. Written as DNA, the CDR3 is TGTGCCAGCAGCGGTCGCGGGGACGGTATACAAGAGACCCAGTACTTC. Encoded protein: CASSGRGDGIQETQYF.

This chain links TRBV18 with TRBJ2-1, with D uncertain. Germline V CDR1 and CDR2: KGHSH, LQKENI. CDR3 length equals 16 residues. The V and J ends lost 1 base and 0 bases respectively, with 10 bases between them. The CDR3 loop reads CASSPLPRSSYNEQFF. CDR3 DNA: TGTGCCAGCTCACCACTTCCCAGGAGCTCCTACAATGAGCAGTTCTTC.